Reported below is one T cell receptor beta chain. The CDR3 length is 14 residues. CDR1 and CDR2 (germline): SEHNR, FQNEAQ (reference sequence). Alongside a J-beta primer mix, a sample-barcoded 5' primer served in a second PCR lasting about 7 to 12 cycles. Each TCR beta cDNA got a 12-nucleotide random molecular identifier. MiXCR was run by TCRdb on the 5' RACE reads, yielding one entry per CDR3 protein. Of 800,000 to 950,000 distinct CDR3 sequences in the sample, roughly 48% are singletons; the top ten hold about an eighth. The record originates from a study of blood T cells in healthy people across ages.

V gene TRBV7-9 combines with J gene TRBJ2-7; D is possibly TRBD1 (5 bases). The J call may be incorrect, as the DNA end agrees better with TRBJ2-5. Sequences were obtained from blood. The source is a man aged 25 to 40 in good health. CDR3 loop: CASSLVANRETQYF. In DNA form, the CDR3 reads TGTGCCAGCAGCTTAGTCGCCAACAGGGAGACCCAGTACTTC.